Only one count was recorded for the clone carrying this T cell receptor beta chain. Clones were sequenced by immunoSEQ multiplex PCR, and TCRdb holds only the in-frame ones, with some missing. The sample has around 380,000 clones; about four fifths are singletons. This sample was included in a study of blood T cell repertoires in COVID-19. The V gene end was trimmed by 6 bases and the J gene end by 10 bases; junction bases not matched to a gene: 7. The CDR3 runs to 11 residues. Germline V lookup: CDR1 DFQATT, CDR2 SNEGSKA (reference sequence). The rearrangement links TRBV20-1 to TRBJ2-3; 7 nucleotides line up with TRBD2. The clonotype comes from a human donor with acute or convalescent COVID-19. The donor label of this sample is uncertain. The sample comprised peripheral blood. The CDR3 DNA follows: TGCAGTGCGGCCGACAGCGGGGCGCAGTATTTT. Its translation is CSAADSGAQYF.